This TCR beta chain was sequenced during a study of PD-1 blockade in mismatch repair-deficient tumors. Mismatch repair deficiency was confirmed in all patients, by PCR or immunohistochemistry. Three pembrolizumab responders had their TCRs sequenced. Measured with immunoSEQ multiplex PCR; TCRdb has only the in-frame clones, and not every one. This sample has under 150,000 clones, with 88% found just once. Sequenced material: peripheral blood, taken almost 74 weeks after starting pembrolizumab. This TCR was recovered from an adult with mismatch repair-deficient cancer.

The CDR3 DNA reads TGTGCCAGCACCGAAGGGGGGGTTTACACAGATACGCAGTATTTT. This encodes CASTEGGVYTDTQYF. V usage is TRBV27 and J usage is TRBJ2-3; D possibly corresponds to TRBD2 (7 bases). Germline V gives CDR1 MNHEY, CDR2 SMNVEV (reference sequence). This CDR3 has 15 amino acids. Trimming left V 7 bases short and J 2 bases short, with 16 bases between.